Shown below are 10 T cell receptor beta chains from a single sample sequenced in a study of CD4 T cells in relation to SARS-CoV-2 and coronaviruses. Clones were sequenced by immunoSEQ multiplex PCR, and TCRdb holds only the in-frame ones, with some missing. The sample lists some 70,000 clones; 80% to 95% were seen once. Unexposed donor CD4+ T cells date from about 2011-2018, before the COVID-19 pandemic. Sequencing input: naive CD4+ T cells from PBMCs. Subset given: naive CD4+ T cells isolated by negative enrichment. These receptors were collected from a human donor in good health.

The V and J genes are TRBV5-1 and TRBJ2-2; TRBD2 is a possible D gene (5 bases). Trimming shortened V by 1 base and J by 0 bases, and 13 bases separated the two germline ends. The CDR3 spans 17 residues. Germline V CDR1 and CDR2: SGHRS, YFSETQ. The CDR3 DNA reads TGCGCCAGCAGCTTGTCTGCTAGCCTATCGAACACCGGGGAGCTGTTTTTT. This translates into CASSLSASLSNTGELFF. Combining the CDR3 with reference TRBV5-1 and TRBJ2-2 gives the whole variable domain KAGVTQTPRYLIKTRGQQVTLSCSPISGHRSVSWYQQTPGQGLQFLFEYFSETQRNKGNFPGRFSGRQFSNSRSEMNVSTLELGDSALYLCASSLSASLSNTGELFFGEGSRLTVL.

The CDR3: CASSLAGQQPQHF. For the CDR3, the DNA is TGCGCCAGCAGCTTGGCCGGACAACAGCCCCAGCATTTT. The V and J genes are TRBV5-1 and TRBJ1-5, with a weak D call TRBD1 (5 bases). The CDR3 sequence is 13 residues long. Looked up from germline, CDR1 is SGHRS and CDR2 is YFSETQ. Trimming took 0 bases from V and 7 from J, leaving 8 bases between them.

The chain joins TRBV19 to TRBJ2-7; TRBD1 matches at 12 bases. Per germline, CDR1 LNHDA and CDR2 SQIVND (reference sequence). CDR3 length equals 14 residues. The V gene end was trimmed by 8 bases and the J gene end by 4 bases; junction bases not matched to a gene: 6. As DNA, the CDR3 is TGTGCCAGTTCGACGGGACAGGGGGCGTACGAGCAGTACTTC. Translation: CASSTGQGAYEQYF.

This chain connects TRBV12-5 to TRBJ2-5; no definite D call. Trimming pared 4 bases from V and 5 bases from J, leaving 8 bases between. Germline-derived CDR1 and CDR2 are LGHNT and FRNRAP. The CDR3 is 12 residues long. The CDR3 loop reads CASGSRAETQYF. The CDR3 nucleotides are TGTGCTAGTGGTTCCAGAGCGGAGACCCAGTACTTC.

The CDR3 bases are TGTGCCAGCAGCTCGCTTCCGGGGAGCACAGATACGCAGTATTTT. It yields the protein CASSSLPGSTDTQYF. The chain carries TRBV7-3 and TRBJ2-3; a weak D match, TRBD2 (5 bases). Trimming removed 4 bases from V and 0 bases from J, with 11 bases in between. Germline V lookup: CDR1 SGHTA, CDR2 FQGTGA. The CDR3 extends over 15 amino acids.

The V call is TRBV24-1, the J call TRBJ1-2; no reliable D call. From germline, CDR1 is KGHDR and CDR2 SFDVKD. Trimming pared 4 bases from V and 0 bases from J, leaving 11 bases between. The CDR3 has 15 amino acids. CDR3 loop: CATSDPGRANYGYTF. For the CDR3, the DNA is TGTGCCACCAGTGACCCGGGCAGAGCTAACTATGGCTACACCTTC.

This clone was counted once. CDR3 DNA: TGTGCCACCAGCAGACAGGATATCGGAAACACCATATATTTT. It yields the protein CATSRQDIGNTIYF. The rearrangement links TRBV15 to TRBJ1-3; D gene unclear. Germline lookup yields CDR1 LNHNV and CDR2 YYDKDF (reference sequence). The CDR3 spans 14 residues. Trimming cost V 2 bases and J 4 bases, with 9 bases left between them.

In its sample, this clone was seen once. The V gene is TRBV18, the J gene TRBJ2-3; possibly TRBD2 for D (5 bases). There are 17 residues in the CDR3. V was cut by 3 bases and J by 1 base, with 17 bases left in between. Germline CDR1 is KGHSH and CDR2 is LQKENI. This CDR3 is CASSPLRNAGRTDTQYF. In DNA, the CDR3 is TGTGCCAGCTCACCCCTCCGAAACGCGGGCCGCACAGATACGCAGTATTTT.

This chain joins TRBV29-1 and TRBJ2-7; D is unresolved. Germline lookup yields CDR1 SQVTM and CDR2 ANQGSEA. V gave up 4 bases and J gave up 2 bases, with 15 bases separating them. The CDR3 runs 14 residues. CDR3 in DNA: TGCAGCGTTGGCCCCCGCCTGGGGACCTACGAGCAGTACTTC. Translating it yields CSVGPRLGTYEQYF.

V is TRBV11-1 and J is TRBJ2-5, with TRBD1 matching over 8 bases. J lost 4 bases, V lost 5 bases, and 9 bases had no gene match. The CDR3 length is 15 residues. CDR1 SGHAT and CDR2 FQDESV come from the germline V gene (reference sequence). CDR3 loop: CASSPRQGKGETQYF. In nucleotides, the CDR3 is TGTGCCAGCAGCCCCCGACAGGGGAAAGGAGAGACCCAGTACTTC.